Listed below are T cell receptor beta chains from one sample, sequenced in a study of OX40 agonist ivuxolimab in advanced cancers. Sequencing used immunoSEQ multiplex PCR; TCRdb keeps in-frame clones, though not all of them. The sample records around 63,000 clones, around 90% being singletons. The input for sequencing was CD4+ or CD8+ T cells sorted from blood, taken in a trial of the OX40 agonist ivuxolimab. Receptor source: an adult with an advanced solid tumor such as melanoma, head and neck, liver or kidney cancer. CDR3s include the opening cysteine and the closing phenylalanine or tryptophan. The D gene is left open where the match is weak. A row's size may be missing; if present it is once, few, many or a size class.

cdr3_length: 16
clone_size: NA
d_call: TRBD2
j_call: TRBJ2-1
v_call: TRBV5-6
cdr3_nt: TGTGCCAGCAGCTTGCGGGCGGGAGGGCCCTACAATGAGCAGTTCTTC
cdr3_aa: CASSLRAGGPYNEQFF

cdr3_length: 14
clone_size: NA
d_call: NA
j_call: TRBJ2-7
v_call: TRBV28
cdr3_nt: TGTGCCAGCAGTTTCATGGGGGGCTCCTACGAGCAGTACTTC
cdr3_aa: CASSFMGGSYEQYF

cdr3_length: 11
clone_size: NA
d_call: NA
j_call: TRBJ2-7
v_call: TRBV20-1
cdr3_nt: TGCAGTGCTGGACACGGATACGAGCAGTACTTC
cdr3_aa: CSAGHGYEQYF

cdr3_length: 15
clone_size: NA
d_call: NA
j_call: TRBJ2-2
v_call: TRBV27
cdr3_nt: TGTGCCAGCAGTTCCGGGACTGAGGCCACCGGGGAGCTGTTTTTT
cdr3_aa: CASSSGTEATGELFF

cdr3_length: 13
clone_size: NA
d_call: TRBD2
j_call: TRBJ2-1
v_call: TRBV27
cdr3_nt: TGTGCCAGCAGTTACGCGGGAGGCAATGAGCAGTTCTTC
cdr3_aa: CASSYAGGNEQFF

cdr3_length: 15
clone_size: NA
d_call: TRBD2
j_call: TRBJ2-1
v_call: TRBV27
cdr3_nt: TGTGCCAGCAGTTCAGGACTAGCGGGGTACAATGAGCAGTTCTTC
cdr3_aa: CASSSGLAGYNEQFF

cdr3_length: 15
clone_size: NA
d_call: NA
j_call: TRBJ2-5
v_call: TRBV9
cdr3_nt: TGTGCCAGCAGCCCTACGGGACTCCGAAGAGAGACCCAGTACTTC
cdr3_aa: CASSPTGLRRETQYF

cdr3_length: 17
clone_size: NA
d_call: NA
j_call: TRBJ1-2
v_call: TRBV10-2
cdr3_nt: TGCGCCAGCAGTGGTCCCGACGAGGCAGGGACTCACTATGGCTACACCTTC
cdr3_aa: CASSGPDEAGTHYGYTF

cdr3_length: 16
clone_size: NA
d_call: NA
j_call: TRBJ2-6
v_call: TRBV29-1
cdr3_nt: TGCAGCGTTGTGGGGCAGGGAGGTGCTGGGGCCAACGTCCTGACTTTC
cdr3_aa: CSVVGQGGAGANVLTF

cdr3_length: 14
clone_size: NA
d_call: NA
j_call: TRBJ1-1
v_call: TRBV6-5
cdr3_nt: TGTGCCAGCAGTCCGGACACGGCGAACACTGAAGCTTTCTTT
cdr3_aa: CASSPDTANTEAFF

cdr3_length: 15
clone_size: NA
d_call: NA
j_call: TRBJ2-7
v_call: TRBV7-3
cdr3_nt: TGTGCCAGCAGCTTCTCAGGGGGGAGCTCCTACGAGCAGTACTTC
cdr3_aa: CASSFSGGSSYEQYF

cdr3_length: 15
clone_size: NA
d_call: TRBD1
j_call: TRBJ1-2
v_call: TRBV11-2
cdr3_nt: TGTGCCAGCAGCTTGGAGGCAGGGGGGAACTATGGCTACACCTTC
cdr3_aa: CASSLEAGGNYGYTF

cdr3_length: 13
clone_size: once
d_call: NA
j_call: TRBJ2-2
v_call: TRBV30
cdr3_nt: TGTGCCTGGAGTGTAGTTAGCACCGGGGAGCTGTTTTTT
cdr3_aa: CAWSVVSTGELFF

cdr3_length: 16
clone_size: NA
d_call: TRBD2
j_call: TRBJ2-3
v_call: TRBV9
cdr3_nt: TGTGCCAGCAGCGTTGGGACTAGCACTTCCACAGATACGCAGTATTTT
cdr3_aa: CASSVGTSTSTDTQYF

cdr3_length: 16
clone_size: NA
d_call: TRBD1
j_call: TRBJ2-2
v_call: TRBV28
cdr3_nt: TGTGCCAGCAGAACTAGGACAGGGACTAACACCGGGGAGCTGTTTTTT
cdr3_aa: CASRTRTGTNTGELFF

cdr3_length: 14
clone_size: once
d_call: NA
j_call: TRBJ2-7
v_call: TRBV18
cdr3_nt: TGTGCCAGCTCACCGGGGGCGGGAGAGTACGAGCAGTACTTC
cdr3_aa: CASSPGAGEYEQYF

cdr3_length: 15
clone_size: NA
d_call: TRBD1
j_call: TRBJ2-7
v_call: TRBV19
cdr3_nt: TGTGCCAGTTCCTTAGGACAGGGACCCTCCTACGAGCAGTACTTC
cdr3_aa: CASSLGQGPSYEQYF

cdr3_length: 17
clone_size: NA
d_call: NA
j_call: TRBJ1-1
v_call: TRBV23-1
cdr3_nt: TGCGCCAGCACCCAATCAGGGGCCGGTAGCTTGAACACTGAAGCTTTCTTT
cdr3_aa: CASTQSGAGSLNTEAFF

cdr3_length: 17
clone_size: NA
d_call: TRBD2
j_call: TRBJ2-1
v_call: TRBV7-9
cdr3_nt: TGTGCCAGCAGCTCGTCGCGGAGCGGGAGCTCCTACAATGAGCAGTTCTTC
cdr3_aa: CASSSSRSGSSYNEQFF

cdr3_length: 13
clone_size: once
d_call: NA
j_call: TRBJ2-2
v_call: TRBV29-1
cdr3_nt: TGCAGCGTTGAGAAGGGGGTCCCGGGGGAGCTGTTTTTT
cdr3_aa: CSVEKGVPGELFF

cdr3_length: 16
clone_size: once
d_call: TRBD2
j_call: TRBJ2-7
v_call: TRBV19
cdr3_nt: TGTGCCAGTAGCCGCTCTAGCGGGAGCTTGACCTACGAGCAGTACTTC
cdr3_aa: CASSRSSGSLTYEQYF

cdr3_length: 14
clone_size: once
d_call: NA
j_call: TRBJ2-5
v_call: TRBV19
cdr3_nt: TGTGCCAGTAGTACCCAGGGTGGGAAAGAGACCCAGTACTTC
cdr3_aa: CASSTQGGKETQYF

cdr3_length: 16
clone_size: NA
d_call: TRBD1
j_call: TRBJ2-5
v_call: TRBV6-1
cdr3_nt: TGTGCCAGCAGTGCTACAGGGGGCCTTGGGCGCCAGACCCAGTACTTC
cdr3_aa: CASSATGGLGRQTQYF